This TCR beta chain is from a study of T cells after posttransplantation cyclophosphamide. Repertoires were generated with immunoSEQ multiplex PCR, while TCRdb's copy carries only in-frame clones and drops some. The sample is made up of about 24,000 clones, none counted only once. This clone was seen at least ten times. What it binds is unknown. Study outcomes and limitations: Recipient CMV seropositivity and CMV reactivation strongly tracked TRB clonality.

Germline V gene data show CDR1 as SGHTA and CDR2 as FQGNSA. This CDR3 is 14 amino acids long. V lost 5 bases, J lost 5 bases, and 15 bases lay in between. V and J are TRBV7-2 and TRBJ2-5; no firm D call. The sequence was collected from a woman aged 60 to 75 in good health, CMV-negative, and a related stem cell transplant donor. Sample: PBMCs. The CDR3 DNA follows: TGTGCCAGCAGCCCCCTCTCGGCCGGGGAGACCCAGTACTTC. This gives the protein CASSPLSAGETQYF.